This T cell receptor (beta chain) came from a study of blood T cell repertoires in COVID-19. Study details: Specimens from acute and convalescent COVID-19 originated in the United States, Italy and Spain. PBMCs, B-cell-depleted T cells, or T cells were the source of the cDNA or gDNA that made up the material.

The germline gives CDR1 LNHDA, CDR2 SQIVND (reference sequence). The CDR3 is made up of 15 amino acids. V was clipped by 1 base and J by 0 bases, with 6 bases between them. As originally analysed: The authors estimated nucleated cell counts from reference gene primer amplification. Measured with immunoSEQ multiplex PCR; TCRdb has only the in-frame clones, and not every one. The V and J calls and clone size are taken from that table; D and trimming were inferred from the DNA. The top ten clones hold over 9.5% of a sample with some 130,000 clones, about 72% of them seen once. This receptor was taken from a man aged 55 to 70 who had recovered from COVID-19. Sample: peripheral blood. This rearrangement joins TRBV19 to TRBJ2-2; D is undetermined. CDR3 in amino acids: CASSIGRANTGELFF. The CDR3 DNA reads TGTGCCAGTAGTATAGGTCGAGCGAACACCGGGGAGCTGTTTTTT.